In this sample, the clone carrying this T cell receptor beta chain turned up once. Its antigen remains unknown. These data originate in a study of cytomegalovirus exposure and HLA in healthy donors. Study background: According to later analysis, the same platform produced the roughly 120 validation and over 600 first-cohort repertoires. Findings and limits, study-wide: Some public TCRs appeared in many individuals, while most sequences were rare. Researchers counted around 180 TCR beta chains as cytomegalovirus-associated.

The donors were in the approximately 130-subject validation cohort; that cohort was separate from the roughly 730-subject first cohort. Only in-frame clones appear in the TCRdb table, and some are missing; sequencing was by immunoSEQ multiplex PCR. The repertoire holds a few hundred thousand clones, with over 80% as singletons. Per germline, CDR1 SEHNR and CDR2 FQNEAQ (reference sequence). This CDR3 has 16 residues. The V and J ends lost 1 base and 4 bases respectively, with 11 bases between them. This sequence joins TRBV7-9 and TRBJ2-6; D ambiguous. This TCR derives from a woman aged 25 to 39 in good health and CMV-seropositive. The sequenced sample consisted of PBMCs. CDR3 in DNA: TGTGCCAGCAGCTTAGTACGGGTATCGGGGGCCAACGTCCTGACTTTC. It translates to CASSLVRVSGANVLTF.